The TCR beta chain described here comes from a study of CD8 T cells in ankylosing spondylitis. To note about this clonotype: This likely comes from a read error, as the CDR3 has no conserved phenylalanine or tryptophan at its end.

TCRdb reprocessed the 5' RACE reads via MiXCR and lists one record per CDR3 protein. The repertoire holds under 250,000 distinct CDR3 sequences, with 30% to 40% as singletons. There are 15 residues in the CDR3. The V and J ends lost 0 bases and 4 bases respectively, with 12 bases between them. Germline assignment: CDR1 DFQATT and CDR2 SNEGSKA (reference sequence). The material sequenced was blood, either unsorted or a sorted T cell fraction (not recorded which). The V gene is TRBV20-1, the J gene TRBJ1-4, with a possible D match to TRBD1 (6 bases). This sequence originates from a male donor with ankylosing spondylitis or in good health (not recorded which). CDR3 residues: CSARDGRGINEKLFL. The CDR3 coding sequence is TGCAGTGCTAGAGATGGGAGGGGGATTAATGAAAAACTGTTTTTG.